This T cell receptor (beta chain) was identified during a study of CD8 T cells in ankylosing spondylitis. Regarding the study as a whole: In ankylosing spondylitis blood, a motif of roughly 8 highly homologous TCR beta variants appeared characteristic.

Details on this clonotype: As yet, its antigen is unknown.

TCRdb re-called the 5' RACE reads with MiXCR, one entry per CDR3 protein. The data contain approximately 250,000 distinct CDR3 sequences, more than 20% of them singletons. This sequence was found in a male donor with ankylosing spondylitis or in good health (not recorded which). Specimen: blood, either unsorted or a sorted T cell fraction (not recorded which).

DNA for the CDR3: TGCGCCAGCAGGGACAGGGCCTATAGCAATCAGCCCCAGCATTTT. It is translated as CASRDRAYSNQPQHF. V usage is TRBV5-1 and J usage is TRBJ1-5, with 8 bases fitting TRBD1. Trimming removed 5 bases from V and 0 bases from J; junction bases left unmatched: 4. Germline loops: CDR1 SGHRS, CDR2 YFSETQ. This CDR3 is built from 15 residues.